The 20 T cell receptor beta chains given below trace back to one sample, sequenced in a study of cytotoxic CD8 clonotypes in ibrutinib-treated CLL. The assay was immunoSEQ multiplex PCR, and TCRdb's table has in-frame clones only and misses some. The sample carries around 250,000 clones, 70% recorded once. The sample was PBMCs, taken after 24 months of ibrutinib treatment. Every receptor here comes from a human donor with chronic lymphocytic leukemia.

This clone was picked up a small number of times. The chain couples TRBV5-1 to TRBJ2-2, with 7 positions matching TRBD1. Trimming removed 4 bases from V and 6 bases from J; junction bases left unmatched: 6. Germline loops: CDR1 SGHRS, CDR2 YFSETQ. CDR3 length equals 14 residues. The CDR3 sequence is CASSQGTEAGELFF. CDR3 nucleotide sequence: TGCGCCAGCAGCCAGGGGACAGAGGCCGGGGAGCTGTTTTTT. Drawing the rest from reference TRBV5-1 and TRBJ2-2, the complete variable domain is KAGVTQTPRYLIKTRGQQVTLSCSPISGHRSVSWYQQTPGQGLQFLFEYFSETQRNKGNFPGRFSGRQFSNSRSEMNVSTLELGDSALYLCASSQGTEAGELFFGEGSRLTVL.

V usage is TRBV13 and J usage is TRBJ2-7, with TRBD1 matching over 9 bases. Germline V lookup: CDR1 PRHDT, CDR2 FYEKMQ (reference sequence). The CDR3 is 13 residues long. After removal of 3 bases from V and 4 bases from J, the junction contained 1 base not matched to a gene. The CDR3 DNA sequence: TGTGCCAGCAGCTTTGGACAGGGGTACGAGCAGTACTTC. Its protein is CASSFGQGYEQYF.

In its sample, this clone was seen once. The rearrangement uses TRBV11-2 and TRBJ1-1, with 9 bases matching TRBD1. The CDR3 sequence is 14 residues long. Germline CDR1 and CDR2: SGHAT and FQNNGV. V gave up 5 bases and J gave up 4 bases; unmatched junction bases: 5. DNA of the CDR3: TGTGCCAGCAGCCAGGGACAGGGCGGCACTGAAGCTTTCTTT. As protein: CASSQGQGGTEAFF.

V and J are TRBV19 and TRBJ2-7; tentatively, D is TRBD1 (6 bases). The germline CDR1 and CDR2 sequences are LNHDA and SQIVND (reference sequence). Trimming left V 3 bases short and J 2 bases short, with 8 bases between. The CDR3 runs 13 residues. The CDR3 is CASSITGTYEQYF. The CDR3 region has the DNA TGTGCCAGTAGTATTACAGGGACCTACGAGCAGTACTTC.

V gene TRBV18 combines with J gene TRBJ2-7, with TRBD2 identical over 8 bases. With V trimmed by 3 bases and J by 3 bases, 7 bases remained unmatched. This CDR3 contains 15 residues. CDR1 is KGHSH, CDR2 LQKENI, per germline. This CDR3 reads CASSPSGGPVYEQYF. DNA for the CDR3: TGTGCCAGCTCACCTTCGGGAGGGCCGGTCTACGAGCAGTACTTC.

This sequence joins TRBV18 and TRBJ1-1; D is uncertain. Trimming removed 3 bases at V and 5 bases at J, with 10 bases between. CDR1 KGHSH and CDR2 LQKENI come from the germline V gene. CDR3 length equals 13 residues. In DNA, the CDR3 is TGTGCCAGCTCACCTACATTAGATACTGAAGCTTTCTTT. As protein: CASSPTLDTEAFF. The full variable domain, its missing parts supplied by reference TRBV18 and TRBJ1-1, is NAGVMQNPRHLVRRRGQEARLRCSPMKGHSHVYWYRQLPEEGLKFMVYLQKENIIDESGMPKERFSAEFPKEGPSILRIQQVVRGDSAAYFCASSPTLDTEAFFGQGTRLTVV.

The chain combines TRBV5-6 with TRBJ2-7; no clear D gene. The germline CDR1 and CDR2 sequences are SGHDT and YYEEEE. V lost 2 bases and J lost 5, with 5 bases in between. CDR3 length: 11 residues. The CDR3 DNA sequence: TGTGCCAGCAGCTTATTGCACGAGCAGTACTTC. Protein: CASSLLHEQYF.

The V and J genes are TRBV27 and TRBJ1-4, with a weak D call TRBD1 (6 bases). The V gene's germline CDR1 is MNHEY and CDR2 SMNVEV (reference sequence). The length of the CDR3 is 15 residues. The V end was cut by 6 bases, the J end by 4 bases, with 15 bases between. For the CDR3, the DNA is TGTGCCAGCAGGGGTACAGGGAAAATTAATGAAAAACTGTTTTTT. Translating gives CASRGTGKINEKLFF.

The J gene is TRBJ2-7, the V gene TRBV6-5; 13 nucleotides agree with TRBD2. The CDR3 length is 15 residues. J gave up 4 bases and V 7 bases, and 7 bases lay outside the gene matches. Germline CDR1 reads MNHEY; CDR2 reads SVGAGI. The CDR3 region has the DNA TGTGCCAGCACCTCGAGGACTAGCGGGAGATACGAGCAGTACTTC. This translates into CASTSRTSGRYEQYF.

The rearrangement joins TRBV28 to TRBJ1-5; D unclear. V lost 4 bases and J 7 bases, leaving 11 bases between the germline ends. CDR1 is MDHEN and CDR2 is SYDVKM in the germline V gene. The CDR3 is made up of 13 amino acids. CDR3 protein: CASSYGLDQPQHF. The CDR3, as DNA: TGTGCCAGCAGTTACGGGCTGGACCAGCCCCAGCATTTT.

With respect to this clone: The sample holds other DNA sequences that translate to the same CDR3. The chain joins TRBV7-3 to TRBJ2-5; 7 nucleotides align to TRBD2. The junction had 9 bases not matched to a gene; V was cut back by 5 bases and J by 3 bases. CDR3 length: 15 amino acids. CDR1 SGHTA and CDR2 FQGTGA come from the germline V gene. The CDR3 here is CASSPGPGGKETQYF. The CDR3 DNA reads as TGTGCCAGCAGCCCGGGTCCGGGGGGAAAAGAGACCCAGTACTTC.

J is TRBJ2-7 and V is TRBV13; D is perhaps TRBD1 (6 bases). The germline V gene has CDR1 PRHDT and CDR2 FYEKMQ (reference sequence). V lost 2 bases and J lost 2, with 10 bases in between. The CDR3 runs 14 residues. Here the CDR3 reads CASSLLDRPYEQYF. The CDR3 bases are TGTGCCAGCAGCTTATTGGACAGACCCTACGAGCAGTACTTC.

The sample holds a few counts of this clone. Written as DNA, the CDR3 is TGTGCCAGCAGTTTAAACAGGGGCGGGTTGAATGAAAAACTGTTTTTT. It codes for CASSLNRGGLNEKLFF. This chain connects TRBV6-5 to TRBJ1-4; 7 nucleotides agree with TRBD1. The CDR3 consists of 16 residues. V lost 4 bases, J lost 5 bases, and 10 bases stayed unmatched. Germline assignment: CDR1 MNHEY and CDR2 SVGAGI.

This rearrangement joins TRBV7-2 to TRBJ2-5, with D maybe TRBD2 (6 bases). The germline V gene has CDR1 SGHTA and CDR2 FQGNSA. V lost 5 bases and J 1 base, leaving 14 bases between the germline ends. The CDR3 is 15 amino acids. DNA for the CDR3: TGTGCCAGCAGCCTGCGGGGACGAGTCCAAGAGACCCAGTACTTC. Its protein product is CASSLRGRVQETQYF.

The chain has TRBV9 and TRBJ2-7; 12 bases line up with TRBD2. Germline loops: CDR1 SGDLS, CDR2 YYNGEE. Trimming took 0 bases from V and 2 from J; bases not matched to a gene: 9. This CDR3 region has 18 residues. The CDR3 loop reads CASSVEGGTSGHPYEQYF. DNA of the CDR3: TGTGCCAGCAGCGTAGAGGGGGGGACTAGCGGGCATCCCTACGAGCAGTACTTC.

The J gene is TRBJ2-1, the V gene TRBV4-3; no clear D gene. The CDR3 length is 15 residues. V shed 1 base and J shed 5 bases, with 12 bases lying between them. Germline CDR1 is LGHNA and CDR2 is YSLEER. CDR3 sequence (DNA): TGCGCCAGCAGCCAAGCCCGCTATTCGAACAATGAGCAGTTCTTC. Encoded protein: CASSQARYSNNEQFF.

CDR3 sequence: CASSQAGRRTSGEYEQYF. DNA for the CDR3: TGCGCCAGCAGCCAAGCGGGTCGGAGGACTAGCGGGGAATACGAGCAGTACTTC. The chain combines TRBV4-1 with TRBJ2-7; 12 positions agree with TRBD2. The germline V gene has CDR1 MGHRA and CDR2 YSYEKL. V trimming: 1 base; J trimming: 4 bases; junction bases outside the gene matches: 11. This CDR3 has 18 residues.

This clone was detected only a few times. V and J are TRBV6-6 and TRBJ2-7, with a possible D match to TRBD1 (5 bases). CDR3 size: 14 residues. Germline CDR1 reads MNHNY; CDR2 reads SVGAGI (reference sequence). V lost 0 bases to trimming and J lost 3 bases, with 9 bases between them. The CDR3 reads CASSYSGQGYEQYF. As DNA, the CDR3 is TGTGCCAGCAGTTACTCGGGTCAGGGCTACGAGCAGTACTTC.

The V gene is TRBV19, the J gene TRBJ2-6, with unresolved D. The V and J ends lost 4 bases and 0 bases respectively, with 4 bases between them. Germline CDR1 reads LNHDA; CDR2 reads SQIVND (reference sequence). The CDR3 loop spans 14 amino acids. Here the CDR3 reads CASSKNSGANVLTF. The CDR3 coding sequence is TGTGCCAGTAGTAAGAACTCTGGGGCCAACGTCCTGACTTTC.

The chain recombines TRBV2 with TRBJ1-1; D remains ambiguous. The V gene's germline CDR1 is SNHLY and CDR2 FYNNEI. V dropped 9 bases and J dropped 1 base, with 15 bases sitting between them. CDR3 size: 14 residues. As DNA, the CDR3 is TGTGCCAGTTGCTCAGTGTCCCGGAACACTGAAGCTTTCTTT. The encoded protein is CASCSVSRNTEAFF.